This passage covers 21 T cell receptor beta chains from one sample sequenced in a study of T cell repertoires in cytomegalovirus infection. TCRdb independently ran MiXCR on the reads; one entry per CDR3 protein. The sample has 500,000 or so distinct CDR3 sequences; 16% are singletons. Sequencing was performed on CD8+ T cells from PBMCs. Receptors originate from a human donor in good health (CMV status not recorded). Some clones in this sample may be carry-over from other donors' samples.

This clonotype was detected many times. This chain connects TRBV14 to TRBJ2-7; 9 nucleotides line up with TRBD2. This CDR3 spans 15 amino acids. Germline-derived CDR1 and CDR2 are SGHDN and FVKESK. The junction had 8 bases not matched to a gene; V was cut back by 5 bases and J by 3 bases. CDR3 sequence (DNA): TGTGCCAGCAGCTCGTTTAGCGGGAGAGGCTACGAGCAGTACTTC. This translates into CASSSFSGRGYEQYF.

This chain connects TRBV5-1 to TRBJ1-5; D gene ambiguous. This CDR3 is built from 14 residues. The germline V and J ends were trimmed by 5 bases and 2 bases, with 11 bases remaining between them. CDR1 and CDR2 (germline): SGHRS, YFSETQ. The CDR3 DNA is TGCGCCAGCAGACCGTCCCTTGGCAATCAGCCCCAGCATTTT. It translates to CASRPSLGNQPQHF.

The rearrangement links TRBV28 to TRBJ1-5, with TRBD1 matching over 8 bases. V shed 6 bases, J shed 8 bases, and the junction held 3 bases outside the gene matches. This CDR3 has 12 amino acids. Germline values: CDR1 MDHEN, CDR2 SYDVKM. CDR3 amino acids: CASSAGGKPQHF. The CDR3 DNA follows: TGTGCCAGCAGCGCAGGGGGCAAGCCCCAGCATTTT.

This clonotype was picked up one time. This may come from a read error, since a much larger clone is one base off. This chain connects TRBV29-1 to TRBJ2-1, with 7 bases identical to TRBD1. Unmatched junction bases numbered 8, after V lost 5 bases and J lost 4 bases. The germline CDR1 and CDR2 sequences are SQVTM and ANQGSEA. The CDR3 contains 14 residues. CDR3 nucleotide sequence: TGCAGCGTTTTACCACAGGGGTTTTACAATGAGCAGTTCTTC. Translated, it gives CSVLPQGFYNEQFF.

This clonotype was detected only a few times. The V call is TRBV19, the J call TRBJ2-2; possibly TRBD2 for D (5 bases). V was shortened by 3 bases and J by 1 base, with 12 bases between the two germline ends. The V gene's germline CDR1 is LNHDA and CDR2 SQIVND (reference sequence). The CDR3 totals 16 residues. In DNA form, the CDR3 reads TGTGCCAGTAGTATGTTGAAGGAGGTGAACACCGGGGAGCTGTTTTTT. Protein sequence: CASSMLKEVNTGELFF.

This chain uses TRBV5-1 with TRBJ2-7; TRBD2 matches at 8 bases. With 0 bases clipped from V and 5 bases from J, the junction kept 7 bases outside the gene matches. Germline V gene lookup returns CDR1 SGHRS and CDR2 YFSETQ. The CDR3 covers 15 residues. CDR3 loop: CASSLGLAGVDEQYF. The CDR3, as DNA: TGCGCCAGCAGCTTGGGGCTAGCGGGTGTGGACGAGCAGTACTTC.

This clonotype has at least ten counts. The chain links TRBV27 to TRBJ1-2; 7 positions agree with TRBD1. This CDR3 region has 14 residues. The germline gives CDR1 MNHEY, CDR2 SMNVEV (reference sequence). After removal of 4 bases from V and 4 bases from J, the junction contained 6 bases not matched to a gene. In nucleotides, the CDR3 is TGTGCCAGCAGTTCCGAGACAGGGTCCTATGGCTACACCTTC. Translated: CASSSETGSYGYTF.

This clonotype was picked up one time. One base away lies a much larger clone, so this may be a sequencing read error. The chain has TRBV7-9 and TRBJ2-5; 8 bases map to TRBD1. CDR3 size: 13 residues. CDR1 and CDR2 (germline): SEHNR, FQNEAQ (reference sequence). The ends lost 7 bases at V and 5 bases at J; junction bases unmatched: 6. CDR3 loop: CASITGGSETQYF. Written as DNA, the CDR3 is TGTGCCAGCATCACAGGGGGTTCGGAGACCCAGTACTTC.

This clonotype was seen a handful of times. The rearrangement links TRBV6-5 to TRBJ1-5; no reliable D call. V dropped 6 bases and J dropped 7 bases, with 16 bases sitting between them. The CDR3 is 14 residues long. The germline V gene has CDR1 MNHEY and CDR2 SVGAGI. The CDR3 coding sequence is TGTGCCAGCAGCCGCCCGGGGAGTGGGCAGCCCCAGCATTTT. Protein: CASSRPGSGQPQHF.

The chain uses TRBV5-6 and TRBJ1-1; a possible D gene is TRBD1 (6 bases). Germline-derived CDR1 and CDR2 are SGHDT and YYEEEE. The CDR3 has 12 amino acids. Trimming removed 1 base from V and 10 bases from J, with 11 bases in between. The CDR3 sequence is CASSLSGGRAFF. For the CDR3, the DNA is TGTGCCAGCAGCTTGAGTGGGGGGCGAGCTTTCTTT.

This clonotype was seen repeatedly, ten times or more. This rearrangement joins TRBV27 to TRBJ2-2; D is ambiguous. V was shortened by 6 bases and J by 4 bases, with 6 bases between the two germline ends. CDR1 is MNHEY, CDR2 SMNVEV, per germline (reference sequence). The CDR3 runs 12 residues. The CDR3 nucleotides read TGTGCCAGCAGCTTACTCACCGGGGAGCTGTTTTTT. It specifies CASSLLTGELFF.

This clonotype was picked up many times. A much larger clone sits a single nucleotide away, making a read error possible. The rearrangement links TRBV6-5 to TRBJ2-7; D ambiguous. V was shortened by 2 bases and J by 2 bases, with 1 base between the two germline ends. The V gene's germline CDR1 is MNHEY and CDR2 SVGAGI. CDR3 length: 11 amino acids. The CDR3 loop reads CASSYAYEQYF. The CDR3 DNA sequence: TGTGCCAGCAGTTACGCCTACGAGCAGTACTTC.

This clonotype has ten or more counts. This chain joins TRBV27 and TRBJ1-1; D ambiguous. The CDR3 loop spans 12 amino acids. Per the germline V gene, CDR1 is MNHEY and CDR2 is SMNVEV (reference sequence). The V end lost 10 bases, the J end lost 1 base, and 10 bases lay between the germline ends. CDR3 sequence: CAIGRSNTEAFF. CDR3 DNA: TGTGCCATAGGACGGTCGAACACTGAAGCTTTCTTT.

This clonotype has at least ten counts. This chain joins TRBV19 and TRBJ2-3; D tentatively reads TRBD1 or TRBD2 (5 bases each). V lost 5 bases, J lost 0 bases, and 15 bases lay in between. Germline CDR1 reads LNHDA; CDR2 reads SQIVND (reference sequence). This CDR3 contains 16 residues. The CDR3 sequence: CASSERGGTSTDTQYF. The CDR3 DNA is TGTGCCAGTAGTGAGAGGGGCGGAACTAGCACAGATACGCAGTATTTT.

The chain uses TRBV4-1 and TRBJ2-1, with 9 positions matching TRBD2. V dropped 0 bases and J dropped 8; count of bases not matched to a gene: 8. The CDR3 has 16 amino acids. Germline-derived CDR1 and CDR2 are MGHRA and YSYEKL. The DNA of the CDR3 is TGCGCCAGCAGCCAAGATAGAAGCGGGGGGTATTATGAGCAGTTCTTC. Translating gives CASSQDRSGGYYEQFF.

The sample holds a few counts of this clonotype. The rearrangement joins TRBV7-9 to TRBJ1-1; maybe TRBD1 (5 bases). The V gene's germline CDR1 is SEHNR and CDR2 FQNEAQ (reference sequence). This CDR3 has 15 amino acids. V lost 2 bases and J lost 6, with 16 bases in between. The chain's CDR3 is CASSLPAAGSSEAFF. In nucleotides, the CDR3 is TGTGCCAGCAGCTTACCTGCGGCAGGGTCGTCTGAAGCTTTCTTT.

The chain carries TRBV9 and TRBJ2-2; possibly TRBD1 for D (5 bases). Trimming left V 0 bases short and J 4 bases short, with 13 bases between. The CDR3 extends over 16 amino acids. CDR1 is SGDLS, CDR2 YYNGEE, per germline. The CDR3 nucleotides are TGTGCCAGCAGCGTAGGTGGCAGGGTCGGCACCGGGGAGCTGTTTTTT. Amino acid sequence: CASSVGGRVGTGELFF.

A word on this clonotype: A much larger clone is a single base away; this may be a read error. This sequence joins TRBV7-6 and TRBJ2-2; a possible D gene is TRBD2 (7 bases). Looked up from germline, CDR1 is SGHVS and CDR2 is FNYEAQ. The CDR3 consists of 17 residues. Between the trimmed V and J ends, which lost 8 bases and 1 base, there was a span of 20 bases. CDR3 coding DNA: TGTGCCAGCTCGGAAAGGGGGGGTAAAGGGAACACCGGGGAGCTGTTTTTT. Translation: CASSERGGKGNTGELFF.

On this clonotype: Just one base apart from a much larger clone, this may be a read error. This chain joins TRBV7-8 and TRBJ2-7; 7 positions match TRBD1. The CDR3 covers 13 residues. V gave up 5 bases and J gave up 5 bases; unmatched junction bases: 6. Per germline, CDR1 SGHVS and CDR2 FQNEAQ. CDR3 in DNA: TGTGCCAGCAGCCCGGGACAGTCCCACGAGCAGTACTTC. It yields the protein CASSPGQSHEQYF.

V gene TRBV5-1 combines with J gene TRBJ2-7; 10 bases line up with TRBD2. The CDR3 totals 18 residues. Looked up from germline, CDR1 is SGHRS and CDR2 is YFSETQ. J lost 1 base, V lost 1 base, and 11 bases had no gene match. CDR3: CASSLSGTSVEYSYEQYF. CDR3 bases: TGCGCCAGCAGCTTGTCAGGGACTAGCGTCGAATATTCCTACGAGCAGTACTTC.

This clonotype came up many times. This chain connects TRBV11-2 to TRBJ2-1, with D possibly being TRBD2 (7 bases). Trimming removed 6 bases at V and 8 bases at J, with 20 bases between. The germline V gene has CDR1 SGHAT and CDR2 FQNNGV. This CDR3 comprises 15 residues. CDR3 coding DNA: TGTGCCAGCAGTTACACAGGGAGGGGAGGCGATGAGCAGTTCTTC. This sequence encodes CASSYTGRGGDEQFF.